The present entry profiles one TCR beta chain with its context. Its antigen remains unidentified. The sort gate was single viable CD3+CD4+CD8-CD45RO+ cells for memory CD4+ T cells. The data originate from a study of memory CD4+ T cells and cytomegalovirus serostatus. General study points: Suggested: most of the CMV-linked TCR signature lies in CD4+ memory cells. Of 150 to 200 reported CMV TCRbeta sequences, 55 to 80 were found in memory CD4+ repertoires.

TCRdb keeps only in-frame clones here, not all; method: immunoSEQ multiplex PCR. Of about 61,000 clones in the sample, less than 85% were seen once. This CDR3 contains 13 residues. Germline CDR1 reads ENHRY; CDR2 reads SYGVKD. V trimming: 5 bases; J trimming: 0 bases; junction bases outside the gene matches: 1. This TCR derives from an adult in good health and CMV-seronegative. Some clones in this sample may be carry-over from other donors' samples. The specimen was memory CD4+ T cells from blood. The chain is built from TRBV10-3 and TRBJ2-7, with 7 bases lining up with TRBD2. The CDR3 DNA reads TGTGCCATCAGTCGCGGGAGCTCCTACGAGCAGTACTTC. It specifies CAISRGSSYEQYF.